This T cell receptor beta chain stems from a study of blood T cell repertoires in COVID-19. Study-level information: Samples of COVID-19 (acute and convalescent) were obtained from the United States, Italy and Spain. Sources were T cells, B-cell-depleted T cells, or PBMCs; the material itself was cDNA or gDNA.

Here immunoSEQ multiplex PCR was the method, and the copy in TCRdb shows in-frame clones only, minus some. In the table there are about 310,000 clones, roughly 90% of which are singletons. Individuals drawn from 20 to 25 US areas were about 18 to 95 years old. Self-reported history from a screening survey and questionnaire set each donor's cohort. The CDR3 sequence is 17 residues long. The germline V gene has CDR1 LGHDT and CDR2 YNNKEL (reference sequence). V shed 6 bases, J shed 6 bases, and the junction held 15 bases outside the gene matches. The TCR sequence derives from a woman aged 18-30 years with acute COVID-19. Input material: PBMCs or T cells enriched from blood (not recorded which). The chain is built from TRBV3-1 (or the pseudogene TRBV3-2) and TRBJ2-2; 8 nucleotides align to TRBD2. The CDR3 region is CASSPRGVAGWAGELFF. The CDR3 coding sequence is TGTGCCAGCAGTCCAAGGGGGGTAGCGGGATGGGCCGGGGAGCTGTTTTTT.